Listed here are 10 T cell receptor beta chains from one sample, sequenced in a study of T cells in Graves' hyperthyroidism and ophthalmopathy. TCR beta CDR3 sequences were amplified from RNA transcripts. Researchers ran a first-round RT-PCR on the TCR CDR3 using the HTBI primer set. TCRdb used MiXCR to reprocess the multiplex PCR reads, holding one entry per CDR3 protein. Here the sample spans about 270,000 distinct CDR3 sequences, about 20% being singletons. Sequencing was carried out using blood. Source of these receptors: a man aged 30-40 years with Graves' ophthalmopathy.

This clonotype was detected many times. V usage is TRBV12-3 or TRBV12-4 and J usage is TRBJ2-1; 14 bases align to TRBD2. The CDR3 totals 17 residues. V was clipped by 6 bases and J by 1 base; unmatched bases: 5. The CDR3 DNA is TGTGCCAGCAGGGAGACTAGCGGGGGGGGTTCCTACAATGAGCAGTTCTTC. The encoded protein is CASRETSGGGSYNEQFF.

On this clonotype itself: One end of the junction fails to match germline, which may point to a read error. The chain links TRBV6-1 to TRBJ2-6; the D gene could be TRBD1 or TRBD2 (6 bases each). The CDR3 contains 17 residues. Per germline, CDR1 MNHNS and CDR2 SASEGT. The CDR3 here is CASREYTGAPGANVLTF. The CDR3 coding sequence is TGTGCCAGCCGTGAATACACGGGGGCGCCTGGGGCCAACGTCCTGACTTTC.

This clonotype was counted a few times. The V and J genes are TRBV12-3 or TRBV12-4 and TRBJ1-2, with 7 bases that match TRBD1. J was trimmed by 7 bases and V by 6 bases; bases with no gene match: 5. The CDR3 covers 12 residues. The CDR3 DNA reads TGTGCCAGCAGGGGTAGGGGGCCTGGCTACACCTTC. Translation: CASRGRGPGYTF.

In its sample, this clonotype was seen many times. The V and J genes are TRBV12-3 or TRBV12-4 and TRBJ2-3; 9 bases are a match to TRBD1. With 6 bases clipped from V and 6 bases from J, the junction kept 10 bases outside the gene matches. CDR3 length: 15 amino acids. CDR3 loop: CASSVRGQGFDTQYF. CDR3 nucleotide sequence: TGTGCCAGCAGCGTCCGGGGACAGGGTTTTGATACGCAGTATTTT.

This clonotype was picked up many times. This rearrangement joins TRBV7-8 to TRBJ1-3; a possible D gene is TRBD1 (5 bases). The CDR3 consists of 16 residues. V was shortened by 0 bases and J by 0 bases, with 9 bases between the two germline ends. Germline CDR1 and CDR2: SGHVS and FQNEAQ. This CDR3 reads CASSLARVISGNTIYF. The CDR3 nucleotides are TGTGCCAGCAGCTTAGCCAGGGTAATCTCTGGAAACACCATATATTTT.

This clonotype showed up many times. The genes are TRBV2 and TRBJ1-1, with 7 bases aligning to TRBD1. This CDR3 has 12 residues. Per germline, CDR1 SNHLY and CDR2 FYNNEI. CDR3 in amino acids: CARAGGRTEAFF. As DNA, the CDR3 is TGTGCTAGGGCAGGGGGAAGGACTGAAGCTTTCTTT.

V is TRBV28 and J is TRBJ2-5, with a weak D call TRBD1 (7 bases). CDR1 MDHEN and CDR2 SYDVKM come from the germline V gene. The CDR3 contains 14 residues. V was pared by 6 bases and J by 5 bases, with 16 bases between. The CDR3 DNA follows: TGTGCCAGCAGCCAAGCAGCAGGGGGGGAGACCCAGTACTTC. As protein: CASSQAAGGETQYF.

The V and J genes are TRBV10-1 and TRBJ2-1, with TRBD1 as a possible D gene (5 bases). Per the germline V gene, CDR1 is WNHNN and CDR2 is SYGVQD (reference sequence). The V end lost 0 bases, the J end lost 3 bases, and 12 bases lay between the germline ends. This CDR3 contains 16 residues. The CDR3 protein is CASSESRGRIYNEQFF. The CDR3 DNA reads TGCGCCAGCAGTGAGTCAAGGGGCAGGATCTACAATGAGCAGTTCTTC.

The chain carries TRBV12-3 or TRBV12-4 and TRBJ2-2; 10 nucleotides match TRBD2. The CDR3 has 15 residues. Trimming removed 8 bases from V and 6 bases from J; junction bases left unmatched: 9. The CDR3 DNA follows: TGTGCCAGCGGCCTAGCGGGAGCTATAGCCGGGGAGCTGTTTTTT. This translates into CASGLAGAIAGELFF.

The rearrangement uses TRBV24-1 and TRBJ1-2; unclear D gene. CDR1 is KGHDR and CDR2 is SFDVKD in the germline V gene. CDR3 length: 11 amino acids. Deletions cut 3 bases from V and 10 bases from J, with 8 bases between. CDR3 DNA sequence: TGTGCCACCAGTGATAATCGGGACTACACCTTC. Translation: CATSDNRDYTF.